The 7 T cell receptor beta chains in this list originate from one sample, sequenced in a study of blood T cell repertoires in COVID-19 (dated by TCRdb to 2020 to 2021). Receptors were amplified or captured by the immunoSEQ multiplex PCR assay. TCRdb stores this immuneACCESS table with in-frame sequences only. Part of the clones is absent; in the studies checked, under half of the shortfall reflects unresolved V genes, and no reason is known for the rest. In this sample the table shows about 280,000 clones, around 90% of which occur a single time. The ten largest clones take up less than 0.95% of the sample. The sequencing input was peripheral blood. The receptor set was obtained from a middle-aged woman who had recovered from COVID-19.

J is TRBJ1-4 and V is TRBV29-1; TRBD1 matches 12 bases. The CDR3 loop spans 16 amino acids. Germline lookup yields CDR1 SQVTM and CDR2 ANQGSEA. V lost 0 bases, J lost 7 bases, and 6 bases stayed unmatched. The CDR3 reads CSVEDCRDRGREKLFF. CDR3 sequence (DNA): TGCAGCGTTGAAGATTGCCGGGACAGGGGGCGTGAAAAACTGTTTTTT.

The chain joins TRBV3-1 (or the pseudogene TRBV3-2) to TRBJ2-5, with D possibly matching TRBD2 (6 bases). The CDR3 extends over 16 amino acids. Trimming pared 4 bases from V and 5 bases from J, leaving 20 bases between. The germline V gene has CDR1 LGHDT and CDR2 YNNKEL (reference sequence). CDR3 nucleotides: TGTGCCAGCAGCCCTTTCACCGGGACTCAAGGGGAGACCCAGTACTTC. Translating it yields CASSPFTGTQGETQYF.

The chain links TRBV7-3 to TRBJ2-7; TRBD2 is a possible D gene (6 bases). The germline V gene encodes CDR1 SGHTA and CDR2 FQGTGA. CDR3 length: 15 amino acids. Trimming cost V 4 bases and J 2 bases, with 15 bases left between them. CDR3 in amino acids: CASSYSPGEPYEQYF. CDR3 DNA sequence: TGTGCCAGCAGCTACTCGCCGGGGGAGCCCTACGAGCAGTACTTC. The full variable domain, its missing parts supplied by reference TRBV7-3 and TRBJ2-7, is GAGVSQTPSNKVTEKGKYVELRCDPISGHTALYWYRQSLGQGPEFLIYFQGTGAADDSGLPNDRFFAVRPEGSVSTLKIQRTERGDSAVYLCASSYSPGEPYEQYFGPGTRLTVT.

V usage is TRBV5-8 and J usage is TRBJ1-1; a weak D match, TRBD1 (5 bases). Trimming took off 1 base at V and 0 bases at J, with 7 bases between the two ends. The germline CDR1 and CDR2 sequences are SGHTS and YDEGEE. The CDR3 is 14 residues long. CDR3 in DNA: TGTGCCAGCAGCTTGCGGGGGATGAACACTGAAGCTTTCTTT. It translates to CASSLRGMNTEAFF.

The genes are TRBV27 and TRBJ2-7; 14 bases map to TRBD2. From germline, CDR1 is MNHEY and CDR2 SMNVEV (reference sequence). The CDR3 runs 17 residues. The V segment lost 5 bases and the J segment 4 bases; nucleotides outside the gene matches: 10. The CDR3 DNA follows: TGTGCCAGCAGTGTCCGAGCCGGACTAGCGGGAGGTTACGAGCAGTACTTC. As protein: CASSVRAGLAGGYEQYF.

In this sample, this clone turned up once. The J gene is TRBJ1-4, the V gene TRBV19; D is unresolved. The CDR3 is 15 amino acids. V was cut by 4 bases and J by 3 bases, with 12 bases left in between. Germline values: CDR1 LNHDA, CDR2 SQIVND (reference sequence). The CDR3, as DNA: TGTGCCAGTAGTAGCATAACAGCCGCTAATGAAAAACTGTTTTTT. This codes for CASSSITAANEKLFF.

The chain links TRBV18 to TRBJ1-1, with 8 bases that match TRBD1. CDR1 is KGHSH and CDR2 is LQKENI in the germline V gene. The CDR3 is made up of 17 amino acids. V dropped 3 bases and J dropped 4; count of bases not matched to a gene: 13. In DNA form, the CDR3 reads TGTGCCAGCTCACCCCTAGGGACAGGTAGGGGCCCCACTGAAGCTTTCTTT. It yields the protein CASSPLGTGRGPTEAFF.